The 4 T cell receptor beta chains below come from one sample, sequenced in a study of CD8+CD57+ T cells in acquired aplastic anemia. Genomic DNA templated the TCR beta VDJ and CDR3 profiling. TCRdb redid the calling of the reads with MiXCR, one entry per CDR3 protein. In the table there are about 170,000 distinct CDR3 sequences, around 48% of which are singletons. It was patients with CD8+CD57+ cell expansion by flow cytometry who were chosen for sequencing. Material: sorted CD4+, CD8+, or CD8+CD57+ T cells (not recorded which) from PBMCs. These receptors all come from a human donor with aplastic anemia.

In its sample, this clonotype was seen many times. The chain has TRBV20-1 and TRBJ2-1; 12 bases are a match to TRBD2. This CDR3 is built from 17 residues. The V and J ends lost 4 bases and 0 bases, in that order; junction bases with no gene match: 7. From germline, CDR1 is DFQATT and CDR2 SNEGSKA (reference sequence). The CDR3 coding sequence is TGCAGTGCTACTAGCGGGGGGGCCGATGCCTCCTACAATGAGCAGTTCTTC. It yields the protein CSATSGGADASYNEQFF.

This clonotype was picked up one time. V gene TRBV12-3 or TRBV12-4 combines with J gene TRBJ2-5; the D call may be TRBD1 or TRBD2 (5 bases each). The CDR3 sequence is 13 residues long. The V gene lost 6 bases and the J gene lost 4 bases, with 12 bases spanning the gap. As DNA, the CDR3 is TGTGCCAGCAGCTCGGGACGCCGAGAGACCCAGTACTTC. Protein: CASSSGRRETQYF.

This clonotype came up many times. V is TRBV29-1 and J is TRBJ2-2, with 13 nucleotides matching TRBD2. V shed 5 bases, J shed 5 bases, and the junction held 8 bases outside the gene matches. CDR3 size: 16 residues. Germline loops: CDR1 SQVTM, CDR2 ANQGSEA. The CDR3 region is CSVRLAGGRGTGELFF. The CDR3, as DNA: TGCAGCGTTAGACTAGCGGGGGGCCGGGGAACCGGGGAGCTGTTTTTT.

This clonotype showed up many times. The CDR3: CASSPGREETQYF. In DNA form, the CDR3 reads TGTGCCAGCTCACCGGGGCGAGAAGAGACCCAGTACTTC. The chain carries TRBV18 and TRBJ2-5; perhaps TRBD1 as D (5 bases). Deletions cut 3 bases from V and 3 bases from J, with 8 bases between. Per germline, CDR1 KGHSH and CDR2 LQKENI. CDR3 size: 13 residues.